These 5 T cell receptor beta chains were all obtained from the same sample, sequenced in a study of technical replicates of blood from several donors (dated by TCRdb to the late 2010s). Library preparation employed the immunoSEQ multiplex PCR assay. What TCRdb holds here is the immuneACCESS table cut down to in-frame rearrangements. Part of the clones is not present; checked against another copy, under half of the missing clones reflect an unresolved V gene, and the others are unexplained. For this sample there are over 50,000 clones; 70% to 90% appear just once. 5.2% of the sample rests with the top ten. The sample taken for sequencing was PBMCs. The receptors stem from a human donor in good health. Some clones in this sample may be carry-over from other donors' samples.

The chain has TRBV7-8 and TRBJ1-5; 8 nucleotides match TRBD1. Germline V gives CDR1 SGHVS, CDR2 FQNEAQ. CDR3 size: 15 residues. J was trimmed by 11 bases and V by 2 bases; bases with no gene match: 11. Here the CDR3 reads CASSLLGQGFRAQHF. CDR3 in DNA: TGTGCCAGCAGCTTATTAGGACAGGGATTTCGGGCCCAGCATTTT.

This sequence joins TRBV7-9 and TRBJ1-3; 8 positions match TRBD1. V trimming: 3 bases; J trimming: 1 base; junction bases outside the gene matches: 2. Per the germline V gene, CDR1 is SEHNR and CDR2 is FQNEAQ (reference sequence). The CDR3 runs 15 residues. CDR3 in DNA: TGTGCCAGCAGCTTTACAGGGGGTTCTGGAAACACCATATATTTT. Protein sequence: CASSFTGGSGNTIYF.

The chain employs TRBV12-5 and TRBJ1-6; tentative D call: TRBD1 (6 bases). The CDR3 extends over 15 amino acids. Trimming stripped 5 bases from V and 6 bases from J, with 14 bases between. Per the germline V gene, CDR1 is LGHNT and CDR2 is FRNRAP. The CDR3 coding sequence is TGTGCTAGTGGTCCCCCCGGGGGGCCTAATTCACCCCTCCACTTT. This encodes CASGPPGGPNSPLHF.

CDR3 nucleotides: TGCGCCAGCAGCTCGGAGGCGGGAGTCGTTACTGAAGCTTTCTTT. It yields the protein CASSSEAGVVTEAFF. The genes are TRBV5-1 and TRBJ1-1; D call uncertain. V lost 3 bases to trimming and J lost 5 bases, with 17 bases between them. This CDR3 comprises 15 residues. Germline-derived CDR1 and CDR2 are SGHRS and YFSETQ.

This clone is large (0.1 to 1%) in the sample. In DNA, the CDR3 is TGTGCCACCCACGGTCCGACAGCCATTAATTCACCCCTCCACTTT. It translates to CATHGPTAINSPLHF. The rearrangement joins TRBV7-9 to TRBJ1-6, with a tentative D call TRBD1 (5 bases). CDR3 length equals 15 residues. CDR1 is SEHNR and CDR2 is FQNEAQ in the germline V gene (reference sequence). V dropped 10 bases and J dropped 6 bases, with 19 bases sitting between them. Filled out from reference TRBV7-9 and TRBJ1-6, the complete variable domain reads DTGVSQNPRHKITKRGQNVTFRCDPISEHNRLYWYRQTLGQGPEFLTYFQNEAQLEKSRLLSDRFSAERPKGSFSTLEIQRTEQGDSAMYLCATHGPTAINSPLHFGNGTRLTVT.